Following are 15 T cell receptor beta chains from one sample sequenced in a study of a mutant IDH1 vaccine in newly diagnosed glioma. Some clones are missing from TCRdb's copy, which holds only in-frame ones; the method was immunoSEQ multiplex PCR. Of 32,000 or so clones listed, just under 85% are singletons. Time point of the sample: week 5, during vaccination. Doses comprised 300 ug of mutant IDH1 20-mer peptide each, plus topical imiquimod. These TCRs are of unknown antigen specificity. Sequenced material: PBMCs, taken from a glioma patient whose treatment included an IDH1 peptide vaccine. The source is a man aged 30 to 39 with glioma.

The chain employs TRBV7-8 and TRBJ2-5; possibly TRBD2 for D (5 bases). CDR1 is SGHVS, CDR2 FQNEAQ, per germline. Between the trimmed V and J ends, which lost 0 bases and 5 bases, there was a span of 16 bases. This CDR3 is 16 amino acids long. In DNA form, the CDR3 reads TGTGCCAGCAGCTTAGCGATAGGGAGTCTGAAGGAGACCCAGTACTTC. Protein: CASSLAIGSLKETQYF.

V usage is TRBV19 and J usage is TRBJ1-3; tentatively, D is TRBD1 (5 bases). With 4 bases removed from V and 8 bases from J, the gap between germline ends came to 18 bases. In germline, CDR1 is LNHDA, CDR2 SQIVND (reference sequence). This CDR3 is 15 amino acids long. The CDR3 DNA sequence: TGTGCCAGTAGTACCGGGACCGGCAACGGGGACACCATATATTTT. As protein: CASSTGTGNGDTIYF.

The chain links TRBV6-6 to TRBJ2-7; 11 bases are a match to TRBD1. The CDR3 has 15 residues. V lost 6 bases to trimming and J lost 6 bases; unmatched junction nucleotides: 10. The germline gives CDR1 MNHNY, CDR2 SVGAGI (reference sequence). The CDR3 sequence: CASRPLGQGEGEQYF. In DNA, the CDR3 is TGTGCCAGCAGACCCCTGGGACAGGGGGAAGGCGAGCAGTACTTC.

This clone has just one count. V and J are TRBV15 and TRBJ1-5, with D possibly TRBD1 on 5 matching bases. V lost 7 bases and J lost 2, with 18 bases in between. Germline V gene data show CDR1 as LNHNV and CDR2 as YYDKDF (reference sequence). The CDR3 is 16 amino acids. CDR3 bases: TGTGCCACCACAGAGGGGCTATGGGGTGGCAATCAGCCCCAGCATTTT. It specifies CATTEGLWGGNQPQHF.

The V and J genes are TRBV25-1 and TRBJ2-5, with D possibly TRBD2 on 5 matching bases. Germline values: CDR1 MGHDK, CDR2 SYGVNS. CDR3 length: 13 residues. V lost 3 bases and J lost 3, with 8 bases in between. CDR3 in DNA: TGTGCCAGCAGTGAGTTCGGGGAAGAGACCCAGTACTTC. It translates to CASSEFGEETQYF.

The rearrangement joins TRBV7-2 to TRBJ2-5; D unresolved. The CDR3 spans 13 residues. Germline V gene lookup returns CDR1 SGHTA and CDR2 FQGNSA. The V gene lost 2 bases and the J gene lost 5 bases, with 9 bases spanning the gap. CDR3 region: CASSLTALETQYF. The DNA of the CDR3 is TGTGCCAGCAGCTTAACTGCACTGGAGACCCAGTACTTC. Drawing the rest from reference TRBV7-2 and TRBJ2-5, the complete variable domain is GAGVSQSPSNKVTEKGKDVELRCDPISGHTALYWYRQSLGQGLEFLIYFQGNSAPDKSGLPSDRFSAERTGGSVSTLTIQRTQQEDSAVYLCASSLTALETQYFGPGTRLLVL.

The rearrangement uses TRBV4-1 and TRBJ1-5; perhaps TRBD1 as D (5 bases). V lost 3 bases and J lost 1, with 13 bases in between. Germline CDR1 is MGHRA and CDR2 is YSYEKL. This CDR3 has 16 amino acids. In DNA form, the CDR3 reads TGCGCCAGCAGCCATGTAGGACAAAAGAGCAATCAGCCCCAGCATTTT. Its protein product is CASSHVGQKSNQPQHF.

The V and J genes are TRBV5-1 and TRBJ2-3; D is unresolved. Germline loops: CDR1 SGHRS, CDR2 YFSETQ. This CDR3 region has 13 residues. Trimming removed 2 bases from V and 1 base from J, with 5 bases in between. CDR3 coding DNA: TGCGCCAGCAGCTTAGGTGGCACAGATACGCAGTATTTT. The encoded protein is CASSLGGTDTQYF.

The CDR3 DNA follows: TGTGCCAGCAGCTTATCACGACAGATCTCTGGAAACACCATATATTTT. Translating it yields CASSLSRQISGNTIYF. The chain has TRBV7-8 and TRBJ1-3, with D possibly matching TRBD1 (5 bases). Trimming stripped 2 bases from V and 0 bases from J, with 11 bases between. The CDR3 loop spans 16 amino acids. From germline, CDR1 is SGHVS and CDR2 FQNEAQ. The full variable domain, in which reference TRBV7-8 and TRBJ1-3 provide the parts outside the CDR3, is GAGVSQSPRYKVAKRGQDVALRCDPISGHVSLFWYQQALGQGPEFLTYFQNEAQLDKSGLPSDRFFAERPEGSVSTLKIQRTQQEDSAVYLCASSLSRQISGNTIYFGEGSWLTVV.

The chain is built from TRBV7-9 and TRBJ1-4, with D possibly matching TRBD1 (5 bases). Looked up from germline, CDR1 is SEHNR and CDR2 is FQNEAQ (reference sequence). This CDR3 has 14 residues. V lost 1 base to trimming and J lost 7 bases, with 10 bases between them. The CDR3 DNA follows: TGTGCCAGCAGCTTAGGGCAGGGCGGTGAAAAACTGTTTTTT. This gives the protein CASSLGQGGEKLFF.

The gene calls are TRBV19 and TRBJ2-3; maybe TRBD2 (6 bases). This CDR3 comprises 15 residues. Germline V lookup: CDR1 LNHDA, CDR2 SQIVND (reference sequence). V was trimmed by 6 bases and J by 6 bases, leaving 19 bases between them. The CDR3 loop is CASRRDSGWWDTQYF. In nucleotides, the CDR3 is TGTGCCAGTAGACGGGACTCCGGGTGGTGGGATACGCAGTATTTT. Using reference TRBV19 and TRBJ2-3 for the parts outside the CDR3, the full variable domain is DGGITQSPKYLFRKEGQNVTLSCEQNLNHDAMYWYRQDPGQGLRLIYYSQIVNDFQKGDIAEGYSVSREKKESFPLTVTSAQKNPTAFYLCASRRDSGWWDTQYFGPGTRLTVL.

DNA for the CDR3: TGTGCCAGCAGCTTAGAGGCTTTGGAGACCCAGTACTTC. It specifies CASSLEALETQYF. The J gene is TRBJ2-5, the V gene TRBV7-7; D is undetermined. Trimming pared 1 base from V and 5 bases from J, leaving 8 bases between. Germline-derived CDR1 and CDR2 are SSHAT and FNYEAQ (reference sequence). The CDR3 totals 13 residues.

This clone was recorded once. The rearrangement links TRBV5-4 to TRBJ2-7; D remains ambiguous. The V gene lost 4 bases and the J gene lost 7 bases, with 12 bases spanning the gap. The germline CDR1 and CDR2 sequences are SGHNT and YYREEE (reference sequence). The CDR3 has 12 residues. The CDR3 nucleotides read TGTGCCAGCAGCCCTGGTAGGGATGAGCAGTACTTC. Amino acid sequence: CASSPGRDEQYF.

The CDR3 bases are TGCAGCGTCCAGCCCCGACGGACAGCTTCGTATGAGCAGTTCTTC. Encoded protein: CSVQPRRTASYEQFF. This chain joins TRBV29-1 and TRBJ2-1, with D possibly matching TRBD1 (6 bases). V shed 6 bases and J shed 8 bases, with 23 bases lying between them. Germline V gene data show CDR1 as SQVTM and CDR2 as ANQGSEA. The CDR3 has 15 residues.

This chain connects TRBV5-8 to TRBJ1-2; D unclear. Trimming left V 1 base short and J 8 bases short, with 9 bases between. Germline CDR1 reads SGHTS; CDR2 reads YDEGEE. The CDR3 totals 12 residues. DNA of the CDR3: TGTGCCAGCAGCTTGAGGAGGAACGGCTACACCTTC. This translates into CASSLRRNGYTF. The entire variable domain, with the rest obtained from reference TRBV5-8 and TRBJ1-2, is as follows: EAGVTQSPTHLIKTRGQQATLRCSPISGHTSVYWYQQALGLGLQFLLWYDEGEERNRGNFPPRFSGRQFPNYSSELNVNALELEDSALYLCASSLRRNGYTFGSGTRLTVV.